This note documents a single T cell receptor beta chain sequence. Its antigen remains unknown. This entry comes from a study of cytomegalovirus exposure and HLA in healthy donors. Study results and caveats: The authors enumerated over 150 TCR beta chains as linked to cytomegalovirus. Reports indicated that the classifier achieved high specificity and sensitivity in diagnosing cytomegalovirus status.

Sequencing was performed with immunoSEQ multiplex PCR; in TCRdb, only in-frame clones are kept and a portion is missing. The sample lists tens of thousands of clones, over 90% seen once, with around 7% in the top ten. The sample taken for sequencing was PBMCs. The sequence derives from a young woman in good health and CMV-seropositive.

CDR3 in amino acids: CASSPYVSGQGTNTGELFF. The CDR3 region has the DNA TGCGCCAGCAGCCCCTACGTCTCGGGACAGGGGACAAACACCGGGGAGCTGTTTTTT. The genes are TRBV4-3 and TRBJ2-2, with TRBD1 identical over 10 bases. Germline V gene data show CDR1 as LGHNA and CDR2 as YSLEER. There are 19 residues in the CDR3. V shed 4 bases and J 2 bases; nucleotides not matched to a gene: 13.